This TCR beta chain emerged from a study of blood T cell repertoires in COVID-19. Study-wide context: Samples came from the United States, Italy and Spain, spanning acute and convalescent COVID-19. Sources were T cells, B-cell-depleted T cells, or PBMCs; the material itself was cDNA or gDNA.

Authors' analysis steps: Nucleated cell counts were estimated from reference gene primer amplification. Sequenced by immunoSEQ multiplex PCR; TCRdb stores in-frame clones only, minus some. D and trimming were read from the DNA, whereas the V and J calls and clone size are those reported in that table. The table lists about 300,000 clones, approximately 92% of them singletons. CDR3 length: 14 residues. Germline loops: CDR1 SEHNR, CDR2 FQNEAQ (reference sequence). V dropped 7 bases and J dropped 2; count of bases not matched to a gene: 5. This chain uses TRBV7-9 with TRBJ2-3; TRBD1 matches at 8 bases. The clonotype was recovered from a woman between 25 and 40 years old who had recovered from COVID-19. Specimen: PBMCs or T cells enriched from blood (not recorded which). CDR3 amino acids: CASTGQGITDTQYF. The CDR3 coding sequence is TGTGCCAGCACTGGACAGGGAATCACAGATACGCAGTATTTT.